Below, 26 T cell receptor beta chains from the same sample are listed, as sequenced in a study of T cells in Graves' hyperthyroidism and ophthalmopathy. TCR beta CDR3 region amplification was performed from RNA transcripts. HTBI primers were employed in a first-round RT-PCR of the TCR CDR3. TCRdb ran MiXCR on the multiplex PCR reads and lists one entry per CDR3 protein. Of around 690,000 distinct CDR3 sequences in the sample, 15% to 20% were seen once. The sequencing input was blood. The receptors shown here come from a man between 50 and 59 years old with Graves' hyperthyroidism.

This clonotype was seen a few times. The chain carries TRBV7-8 and TRBJ2-2; the D call may be TRBD1 or TRBD2 (6 bases each). V was pared by 2 bases and J by 6 bases, with 10 bases between. Looked up from germline, CDR1 is SGHVS and CDR2 is FQNEAQ. This CDR3 is built from 14 residues. The CDR3 reads CASSLIGGPGELFF. For the CDR3, the DNA is TGTGCCAGCAGCTTAATTGGGGGGCCCGGGGAGCTGTTTTTT.

The CDR3 is CASSHRIGTARISGNTIYF. CDR3 DNA sequence: TGTGCCAGCAGTCATCGAATTGGGACAGCTAGAATATCTGGAAACACCATATATTTT. The chain carries TRBV6-1 and TRBJ1-3; TRBD1 matches at 7 bases. From germline, CDR1 is MNHNS and CDR2 SASEGT. The V gene end was trimmed by 5 bases and the J gene end by 1 base; junction bases not matched to a gene: 17. This CDR3 spans 19 amino acids.

This clonotype was seen a few times. The CDR3 loop reads CSVAGLEQGYEQYF. In DNA form, the CDR3 reads TGCAGCGTTGCGGGGCTGGAACAGGGGTACGAGCAGTACTTC. The V and J genes are TRBV29-1 and TRBJ2-7, with 7 bases matching TRBD1. Losses at the gene ends were 4 bases for V and 4 bases for J; bases not matched to a gene: 10. This CDR3 spans 14 amino acids. Germline V CDR1 and CDR2: SQVTM, ANQGSEA.

The chain carries TRBV24-1 and TRBJ2-5; D not certain. The CDR3 covers 12 residues. Germline loops: CDR1 KGHDR, CDR2 SFDVKD. V was shortened by 9 bases and J by 2 bases, with 9 bases between the two germline ends. In DNA form, the CDR3 reads TGTGCCACCGCGGACGGTCAAGAGACCCAGTACTTC. Protein product: CATADGQETQYF.

The V gene is TRBV2, the J gene TRBJ2-7, with 14 bases matching TRBD2. Germline assignment: CDR1 SNHLY and CDR2 FYNNEI. V lost 7 bases, J lost 0 bases, and 5 bases stayed unmatched. CDR3 length: 16 residues. The CDR3 loop reads CASTGLAGGISYEQYF. CDR3 coding DNA: TGTGCCAGCACTGGACTAGCGGGAGGAATCTCCTACGAGCAGTACTTC.

This clonotype was observed a few times. The rearrangement links TRBV19 to TRBJ1-5, with 9 bases aligning to TRBD1. Germline loops: CDR1 LNHDA, CDR2 SQIVND (reference sequence). The V gene end was trimmed by 6 bases and the J gene end by 3 bases; junction bases not matched to a gene: 6. The length of the CDR3 is 15 residues. The CDR3 coding sequence is TGTGCCAGTAGGGCTACAGGGGGCTACAATCAGCCCCAGCATTTT. It codes for CASRATGGYNQPQHF. Using reference TRBV19 and TRBJ1-5 for the parts outside the CDR3, the full variable domain is DGGITQSPKYLFRKEGQNVTLSCEQNLNHDAMYWYRQDPGQGLRLIYYSQIVNDFQKGDIAEGYSVSREKKESFPLTVTSAQKNPTAFYLCASRATGGYNQPQHFGDGTRLSIL.

Only a few counts were recorded for this clonotype. The chain combines TRBV6-1 with TRBJ2-7, with TRBD1 as a possible D gene (5 bases). The CDR3 extends over 13 amino acids. V lost 6 bases and J 5 bases, leaving 14 bases between the germline ends. CDR1 MNHNS and CDR2 SASEGT come from the germline V gene. CDR3 nucleotide sequence: TGTGCCAGCAGCCTTAGGGGTACGGACGAGCAGTACTTC. Amino acids: CASSLRGTDEQYF.

In the case of this clonotype: This may stem from a read error, because a much larger clone lies one nucleotide away. The V call is TRBV3-1, the J call TRBJ1-1, with no clear D. CDR3 length equals 13 residues. CDR1 and CDR2 from the germline V gene are LGHDT and YNNKEL (reference sequence). DNA for the CDR3: TGTGCCAGCAAGATAGACAAGAACACTGAATCTTTCTTT. It codes for CASKIDKNTESFF. The variable domain in full, completed from reference TRBV3-1 and TRBJ1-1, reads DTAVSQTPKYLVTQMGNDKSIKCEQNLGHDTMYWYKQDSKKFLKIMFSYNNKELIINETVPNRFSPKSPDKAHLNLHINSLELGDSAVYFCASKIDKNTESFFGQGTRLTVV.

This clonotype was observed at least ten times. The rearrangement joins TRBV20-1 to TRBJ2-7; 10 nucleotides line up with TRBD1. CDR1 and CDR2 from the germline V gene are DFQATT and SNEGSKA (reference sequence). The ends lost 6 bases at V and 6 bases at J; junction bases unmatched: 11. The CDR3 spans 14 residues. The CDR3 DNA sequence: TGCAGTGCGAGACGGGACAGGGGAGTCGGCGAGCAGTACTTC. This sequence encodes CSARRDRGVGEQYF.

The rearrangement joins TRBV7-9 to TRBJ2-5; 13 bases map to TRBD2. This CDR3 is built from 14 residues. The germline gives CDR1 SEHNR, CDR2 FQNEAQ (reference sequence). V gave up 8 bases and J gave up 5 bases; unmatched junction bases: 5. The CDR3 nucleotides read TGTGCCAGCGGACTAGCGGGAGTTGAGGAGACCCAGTACTTC. It is translated as CASGLAGVEETQYF.

CDR3 loop: CASSLGRRLGSSSYNSPLHF. Written as DNA, the CDR3 is TGTGCCAGCAGTTTAGGCCGCAGGTTGGGATCAAGCTCCTATAATTCACCCCTCCACTTT. This chain joins TRBV12-3 or TRBV12-4 and TRBJ1-6; the D is unclear. CDR3 size: 20 residues. V shed 1 base and J shed 0 bases, with 19 bases lying between them.

This clonotype was detected ten times or more. The chain combines TRBV7-3 with TRBJ2-1, with a tentative D call TRBD1 (6 bases). Trimming pared 2 bases from V and 6 bases from J, leaving 14 bases between. Per germline, CDR1 SGHTA and CDR2 FQGTGA. The CDR3 is made up of 15 amino acids. The CDR3 loop reads CASSLDVQGINEQFF. The CDR3 nucleotides are TGTGCCAGCAGCTTAGACGTTCAGGGGATCAATGAGCAGTTCTTC.

A word on this clonotype: A much larger clonotype is one base distant, so this may be a read error. This rearrangement joins TRBV6-2 or TRBV6-3 to TRBJ2-5; D uncertain. The CDR3 runs 17 residues. Trimming removed 5 bases from V and 5 bases from J, with 24 bases in between. CDR1 MNHEY and CDR2 SVGEGT come from the germline V gene. CDR3 in amino acids: CASSHPPVGAGVETQYF. The CDR3 nucleotides are TGTGCCAGCAGTCATCCCCCTGTGGGTGCCGGAGTTGAGACCCAGTACTTC.

In this sample, this clonotype turned up a few times. V and J are TRBV20-1 and TRBJ1-5, with a tentative D call TRBD1 (5 bases). The CDR3 length is 17 residues. The germline gives CDR1 DFQATT, CDR2 SNEGSKA (reference sequence). V lost 3 bases, J lost 0 bases, and 18 bases lay in between. CDR3 sequence reads: CSARPFYGAYSNQPQHF. The CDR3 DNA is TGCAGTGCTAGGCCCTTTTACGGGGCCTATAGCAATCAGCCCCAGCATTTT.

A few counts support this clonotype. The CDR3 sequence is CASSPDRGTGYTF. The DNA of the CDR3 is TGTGCCAGCAGCCCGGACAGGGGTACTGGCTACACCTTC. The chain uses TRBV11-2 and TRBJ1-2, with 9 positions matching TRBD1. The CDR3 runs to 13 residues. The trim removed 5 bases at V and 7 bases at J, leaving 5 bases unmatched. The V gene's germline CDR1 is SGHAT and CDR2 FQNNGV.

This clonotype appeared many times. The chain combines TRBV12-3 or TRBV12-4 with TRBJ1-5; TRBD1 might be the D (6 bases). The ends were cut back, 6 bases at V and 2 bases at J, with 14 bases in the middle. CDR3 length: 15 amino acids. The CDR3 region is CASSIQGMGNQPQHF. In DNA form, the CDR3 reads TGTGCCAGCAGCATACAGGGCATGGGCAATCAGCCCCAGCATTTT.

There are many counts of this clonotype. This chain links TRBV9 with TRBJ2-5, with TRBD2 matching over 7 bases. The CDR3 contains 15 residues. Germline V CDR1 and CDR2: SGDLS, YYNGEE. The V segment lost 4 bases and the J segment 9 bases; nucleotides outside the gene matches: 15. The CDR3 region has the DNA TGTGCCAGCAGCCGGGACTACGGAATCAATGGGGCCCAGTACTTC. Residues: CASSRDYGINGAQYF.

This clonotype was counted a few times. The J gene is TRBJ2-7, the V gene TRBV20-1, with 11 bases identical to TRBD1. The ends lost 3 bases at V and 6 bases at J; junction bases unmatched: 10. This CDR3 region has 15 residues. Germline CDR1 reads DFQATT; CDR2 reads SNEGSKA (reference sequence). The CDR3 is CSASADTGTGGEQYF. The CDR3 DNA reads as TGCAGTGCTAGCGCGGACACCGGGACAGGGGGCGAGCAGTACTTC.

The V gene is TRBV5-1, the J gene TRBJ2-3, with TRBD2 matching over 7 bases. The CDR3 is 15 amino acids. With 4 bases clipped from V and 2 bases from J, the junction kept 7 bases outside the gene matches. From germline, CDR1 is SGHRS and CDR2 YFSETQ. The CDR3 reads CASSRSGEVTDTQYF. For the CDR3, the DNA is TGCGCCAGCAGCAGAAGCGGGGAAGTCACAGATACGCAGTATTTT.

This clonotype has only a few counts. J is TRBJ2-1 and V is TRBV7-3, with 11 bases matching TRBD2. The CDR3 has 15 amino acids. Germline-derived CDR1 and CDR2 are SGHTA and FQGTGA. Germline trimming cut 7 bases from V and 7 bases from J; bases unmatched to any gene: 9. The CDR3 protein is CASTPLAGAGNEQFF. The CDR3 nucleotides read TGTGCCAGCACCCCACTAGCGGGAGCTGGGAATGAGCAGTTCTTC.

V and J are TRBV7-9 and TRBJ2-3, with D possibly called TRBD1 or TRBD2 (5 bases each). This CDR3 region has 14 residues. V gave up 5 bases and J gave up 4 bases, with 13 bases separating them. Germline CDR1 reads SEHNR; CDR2 reads FQNEAQ (reference sequence). The CDR3: CASSLEGNADTQYF. In DNA, the CDR3 is TGTGCCAGCAGCCTTGAGGGGAACGCAGATACGCAGTATTTT. The whole variable domain, filled in from reference TRBV7-9 and TRBJ2-3, reads DTGVSQNPRHKITKRGQNVTFRCDPISEHNRLYWYRQTLGQGPEFLTYFQNEAQLEKSRLLSDRFSAERPKGSFSTLEIQRTEQGDSAMYLCASSLEGNADTQYFGPGTRLTVL.

The chain links TRBV2 to TRBJ2-4; possible D gene TRBD2, 5 bases. V was cut by 8 bases and J by 0 bases, with 17 bases left in between. The germline gives CDR1 SNHLY, CDR2 FYNNEI. The length of the CDR3 is 16 residues. The CDR3 nucleotides are TGTGCCAGCGGTACAACTAGGATCCTAGCCAAAAACATTCAGTACTTC. It yields the protein CASGTTRILAKNIQYF.

This clonotype has at least ten counts. J is TRBJ2-7 and V is TRBV27; 8 bases are shared with TRBD2. V lost 8 bases and J lost 3; bases outside the gene matches: 9. CDR3 length equals 14 residues. Germline CDR1 is MNHEY and CDR2 is SMNVEV (reference sequence). The CDR3 sequence: CASYIAGIVYEQYF. The CDR3, as DNA: TGTGCCAGCTATATAGCGGGAATCGTCTACGAGCAGTACTTC.

In its sample, this clonotype was seen many times. This chain joins TRBV11-2 and TRBJ1-1, with D unclear. The CDR3 sequence is 13 residues long. Germline V gene sequence: CDR1 SGHAT, CDR2 FQNNGV. Trimming shortened V by 5 bases and J by 1 base, and 8 bases separated the two germline ends. Here the CDR3 reads CASSRDGNTEAFF. The CDR3 DNA reads as TGTGCCAGCAGCCGGGATGGGAACACTGAAGCTTTCTTT.

This chain uses TRBV4-2 with TRBJ1-4, with a weak D call TRBD1 (6 bases). In germline, CDR1 is LGHNA, CDR2 YNFKEQ. The CDR3 contains 14 residues. V was cut by 3 bases and J by 8 bases, with 13 bases left in between. The CDR3 is CASSHGGQGEKLFF. As DNA, the CDR3 is TGTGCCAGCAGCCATGGAGGGCAGGGGGAAAAACTGTTTTTT.

This sequence joins TRBV28 and TRBJ2-7; no clear D gene. Trimming pared 4 bases from V and 2 bases from J, leaving 9 bases between. Germline-derived CDR1 and CDR2 are MDHEN and SYDVKM. The CDR3 contains 13 residues. Here the CDR3 DNA reads TGTGCCAGCAGTTCTCTCAATACCTACGAGCAGTACTTC. It codes for CASSSLNTYEQYF.